Detailed here is one T cell receptor (beta chain). The antigen is unknown. These data come from a study of shared clonotypes between healthy human individuals. Findings and limits, study-wide: The study generally estimated greater richness for naive than memory subsets.

Clones were sequenced by immunoSEQ multiplex PCR, and TCRdb holds only the in-frame ones, with some missing. This table holds around 1.9 million clones, 93% found once. The V gene's germline CDR1 is SGHDN and CDR2 FVKESK. The CDR3 consists of 15 residues. Trimming pared 0 bases from V and 5 bases from J, leaving 13 bases between. Terminally differentiated effector memory CD45RA+ cells were excluded by CCR7 positive selection of CD45RO-negative cells. The specimen was naive CD8+ T cells from PBMCs. The clonotype originates from a man between 18 and 29 years old in good health. Some clones in this sample may be carry-over from other donors' samples. The chain couples TRBV14 to TRBJ2-5, with no clear D. DNA of the CDR3: TGTGCCAGCAGCCAAGATGCGTCCAATTGGGAGACCCAGTACTTC. This codes for CASSQDASNWETQYF.